One and the same sample provided the 19 T cell receptor beta chains below, sequenced in a study of T cells after somatic rescue of genetic block. TCRdb's table, derived via immunoSEQ multiplex PCR, lists solely in-frame clones and lacks some. This table holds 11,000 to 15,000 clones, more than 70% found once. Material: peripheral blood mononuclear cells (PBMCs). The source of these receptors is a man between 18 and 29 years old.

This clone appeared a few times. The CDR3 spells CASSPTLYYGYTF. The CDR3 bases are TGTGCCAGCTCACCCACTCTTTACTATGGCTACACCTTC. The rearrangement joins TRBV18 to TRBJ1-2; the D is unclear. V lost 3 bases and J 3 bases, leaving 8 bases between the germline ends. The CDR3 runs 13 residues. Germline CDR1 reads KGHSH; CDR2 reads LQKENI.

The V gene is TRBV27, the J gene TRBJ2-7, with D perhaps TRBD1 (6 bases). V was shortened by 5 bases and J by 6 bases, with 11 bases between the two germline ends. Germline lookup yields CDR1 MNHEY and CDR2 SMNVEV (reference sequence). This CDR3 contains 12 residues. The CDR3 loop is CASSDRGGEQYF. CDR3 coding DNA: TGTGCCAGCAGTGATAGAGGGGGCGAGCAGTACTTC.

J is TRBJ2-7 and V is TRBV29-1; 11 bases fit TRBD2. The V gene's germline CDR1 is SQVTM and CDR2 ANQGSEA. The CDR3 is 13 residues long. With V trimmed by 6 bases and J by 4 bases, 5 bases remained unmatched. The chain's CDR3 is CSVLAGGRYEQYF. DNA of the CDR3: TGCAGCGTATTAGCGGGAGGGAGGTACGAGCAGTACTTC.

V and J are TRBV5-4 and TRBJ2-1; D may be TRBD1 or TRBD2 (6 bases each). Per the germline V gene, CDR1 is SGHNT and CDR2 is YYREEE (reference sequence). The ends were cut back, 3 bases at V and 7 bases at J, with 14 bases in the middle. The CDR3 covers 14 residues. Written as DNA, the CDR3 is TGTGCCAGCAGCTACGGGGGCTCCGGAAATGAGCAGTTCTTC. Residues: CASSYGGSGNEQFF.

The rearrangement joins TRBV30 to TRBJ1-2; 10 positions agree with TRBD1. V shed 3 bases, J shed 10 bases, and the junction held 11 bases outside the gene matches. Germline CDR1 GTSNPN, CDR2 SVGIG (reference sequence). The CDR3 runs to 14 residues. The CDR3 here is CAWRAKGQGPFYTF. The CDR3 region has the DNA TGTGCCTGGAGGGCGAAGGGACAGGGGCCTTTCTACACCTTC.

This clone was observed a handful of times. The rearrangement links TRBV11-2 to TRBJ2-3, with 10 bases lining up with TRBD2. Germline V lookup: CDR1 SGHAT, CDR2 FQNNGV. The length of the CDR3 is 16 residues. Losses at the gene ends were 3 bases for V and 0 bases for J; bases not matched to a gene: 3. CDR3 nucleotides: TGTGCCAGCAGCTTCCTAGCGGGGGCGAGCACAGATACGCAGTATTTT. Its protein is CASSFLAGASTDTQYF.

The chain joins TRBV28 to TRBJ2-1, with D maybe TRBD2 (6 bases). This CDR3 contains 15 residues. The V end was cut by 0 bases, the J end by 5 bases, with 11 bases between. Germline V gives CDR1 MDHEN, CDR2 SYDVKM. The CDR3 region has the DNA TGTGCCAGCAGTTTATGGGGTTCGGGGGACAATGAGCAGTTCTTC. Residues: CASSLWGSGDNEQFF.

J is TRBJ1-4 and V is TRBV11-1, with a possible D match to TRBD1 (5 bases). The CDR3 runs to 15 residues. Trimming took off 0 bases at V and 7 bases at J, with 12 bases between the two ends. Germline loops: CDR1 SGHAT, CDR2 FQDESV (reference sequence). CDR3 sequence: CASSLAQGPREKLFF. DNA for the CDR3: TGTGCCAGCAGCTTAGCCCAGGGTCCCCGTGAAAAACTGTTTTTT.

The V and J genes are TRBV10-3 and TRBJ1-2, with TRBD1 matching over 7 bases. Germline loops: CDR1 ENHRY, CDR2 SYGVKD. Germline trimming cut 6 bases from V and 3 bases from J; bases unmatched to any gene: 10. The CDR3 contains 15 residues. This CDR3 is CAIRDLDRDYYGYTF. CDR3 nucleotides: TGTGCCATCAGGGACCTAGACAGGGACTACTATGGCTACACCTTC.

The rearrangement joins TRBV30 to TRBJ1-3; D remains unclear. Trimming stripped 1 base from V and 0 bases from J, with 10 bases between. Germline V CDR1 and CDR2: GTSNPN, SVGIG (reference sequence). The CDR3 is 15 residues long. Written as DNA, the CDR3 is TGTGCCTGGAGTGAAAAGGGCAGCTCTGGAAACACCATATATTTT. Its protein is CAWSEKGSSGNTIYF. Full variable domain (remainder filled in from reference TRBV30 and TRBJ1-3): SQTIHQWPATLVQPVGSPLSLECTVEGTSNPNLYWYRQAAGRGLQLLFYSVGIGQISSEVPQNLSASRPQDRQFILSSKKLLLSDSGFYLCAWSEKGSSGNTIYFGEGSWLTVV.

This chain uses TRBV6-5 with TRBJ1-6; D is perhaps TRBD1 (5 bases). This CDR3 region has 16 residues. Germline V CDR1 and CDR2: MNHEY, SVGAGI. V was pared by 0 bases and J by 14 bases, with 20 bases between. The CDR3 here is CASSYSRAGRMVTLHF. CDR3 DNA: TGTGCCAGCAGTTACTCGAGGGCGGGACGCATGGTGACCCTCCACTTT.

The chain joins TRBV10-3 to TRBJ1-6, with 9 bases lining up with TRBD1. This CDR3 has 13 residues. Germline CDR1 is ENHRY and CDR2 is SYGVKD. V shed 8 bases, J shed 11 bases, and the junction held 7 bases outside the gene matches. CDR3 DNA: TGTGCCATCCGACAGGGGGTTATGGCACCCCTCCACTTT. Translation: CAIRQGVMAPLHF.

The rearrangement uses TRBV5-1 and TRBJ2-7; 9 nucleotides align to TRBD1. The CDR3 is made up of 15 amino acids. Germline V CDR1 and CDR2: SGHRS, YFSETQ. Trimming at V came to 4 bases and at J to 1 base, leaving 6 bases not matched to a gene. The CDR3: CASSPTGGASYEQYF. For the CDR3, the DNA is TGCGCCAGCAGCCCAACAGGGGGCGCTTCCTACGAGCAGTACTTC.

J is TRBJ1-2 and V is TRBV27, with 7 bases lining up with TRBD1. The CDR3 contains 15 residues. CDR1 MNHEY and CDR2 SMNVEV come from the germline V gene (reference sequence). The V segment lost 6 bases and the J segment 4 bases; nucleotides outside the gene matches: 11. The CDR3 spells CASRDSTGRTYGYTF. The CDR3 DNA follows: TGTGCCAGCAGGGACTCGACAGGGCGCACCTATGGCTACACCTTC.

The chain combines TRBV7-3 with TRBJ2-3, with D perhaps matching TRBD2 (6 bases). This CDR3 has 15 residues. Trimming removed 5 bases at V and 1 base at J, with 13 bases between. In germline, CDR1 is SGHTA, CDR2 FQGTGA. CDR3 DNA sequence: TGTGCCAGCAGCCTACTAGCCAGTCGCACAGATACGCAGTATTTT. Amino acids: CASSLLASRTDTQYF.

This clone occurred a few times. This chain connects TRBV5-1 to TRBJ2-2; TRBD1 matches at 8 bases. Trimming at V came to 4 bases and at J to 0 bases, leaving 2 bases not matched to a gene. CDR1 is SGHRS, CDR2 YFSETQ, per germline. The CDR3 has 15 residues. CDR3 DNA: TGCGCCAGCAGCCAGGGGGCGACGAACACCGGGGAGCTGTTTTTT. Its translation: CASSQGATNTGELFF.

This clone was detected only a few times. The same CDR3 also results from other DNA sequences found in this sample. The rearrangement links TRBV5-1 to TRBJ1-1; D is unresolved. Trimming removed 2 bases from V and 4 bases from J, with 6 bases in between. The CDR3 runs 12 residues. Germline V gene lookup returns CDR1 SGHRS and CDR2 YFSETQ. The CDR3: CASSLSGTEAFF. CDR3 nucleotides: TGCGCCAGCAGCTTAAGCGGCACTGAAGCTTTCTTT.

The J gene is TRBJ2-1, the V gene TRBV7-9; D not certain. Deletions cut 1 base from V and 0 bases from J, with 7 bases between. This CDR3 comprises 15 residues. Germline CDR1 reads SEHNR; CDR2 reads FQNEAQ (reference sequence). The DNA for the CDR3 is TGTGCCAGCAGCTTAGGGGCAAGCTCCTACAATGAGCAGTTCTTC. Its protein is CASSLGASSYNEQFF.

V gene TRBV9 combines with J gene TRBJ2-1; D gene unclear. The CDR3 has 14 residues. Looked up from germline, CDR1 is SGDLS and CDR2 is YYNGEE. V was pared by 0 bases and J by 4 bases, with 8 bases between. The CDR3 coding sequence is TGTGCCAGCAGCGTAGGGCACAGTTACAATGAGCAGTTCTTC. Translation gives CASSVGHSYNEQFF.